This TCR beta chain is from a study of blood T cells in healthy people across ages. The V segment lost 3 bases and the J segment 10 bases; nucleotides outside the gene matches: 8. The CDR3 is 14 amino acids. The germline V gene has CDR1 SQVTM and CDR2 ANQGSEA. A second PCR, run for roughly 7 to 11 cycles, used a sample-barcoded 5' primer plus a J-beta primer mix. MiXCR, run by TCRdb on the 5' RACE reads, gives a single entry per CDR3 protein. The table shows roughly 730,000 distinct CDR3 sequences, with around 50% occurring only once. Sequencing used blood. V gene TRBV29-1 combines with J gene TRBJ2-1; 11 nucleotides align to TRBD2. The TCR comes from a man aged 40-55 years in good health. The CDR3 reads CSVDRLAGGGEQFF. CDR3 in DNA: TGCAGCGTTGATAGGCTAGCGGGGGGAGGGGAGCAGTTCTTC.